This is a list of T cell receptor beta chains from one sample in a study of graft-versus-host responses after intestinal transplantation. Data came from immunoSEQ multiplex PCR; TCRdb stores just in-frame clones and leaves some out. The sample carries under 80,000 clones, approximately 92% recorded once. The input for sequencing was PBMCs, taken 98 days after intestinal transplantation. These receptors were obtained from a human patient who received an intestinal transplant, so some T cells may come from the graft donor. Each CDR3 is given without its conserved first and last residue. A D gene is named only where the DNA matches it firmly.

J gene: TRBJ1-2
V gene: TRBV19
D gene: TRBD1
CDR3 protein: ASSTRQGSNYGYT

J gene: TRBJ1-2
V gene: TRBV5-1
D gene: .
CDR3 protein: ASSPKTGIGYT

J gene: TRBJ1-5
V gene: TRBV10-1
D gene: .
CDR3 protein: ASSEMTGYSNQPQH

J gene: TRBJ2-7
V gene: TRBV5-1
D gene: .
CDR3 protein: ASSLGTDNYEQY

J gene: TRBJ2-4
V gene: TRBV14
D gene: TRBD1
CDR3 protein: ASSQGTGLAKNIQY

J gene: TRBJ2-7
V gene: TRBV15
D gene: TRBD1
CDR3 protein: ATSRDDPGQGDEQY

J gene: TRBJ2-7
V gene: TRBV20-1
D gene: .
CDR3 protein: SQGGYYEQY

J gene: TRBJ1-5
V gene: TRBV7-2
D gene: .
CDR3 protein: ASSLVGGRNNQPQH

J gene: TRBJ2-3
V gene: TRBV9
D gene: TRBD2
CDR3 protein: ASSVGLAGDTQY

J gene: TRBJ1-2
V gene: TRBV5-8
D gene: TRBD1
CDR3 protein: ASSLRTGLEVGYGYT

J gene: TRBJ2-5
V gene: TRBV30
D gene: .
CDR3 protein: AWSISRQETQY

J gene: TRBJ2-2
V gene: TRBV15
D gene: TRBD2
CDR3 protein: ATSRDYGGTNTGELF

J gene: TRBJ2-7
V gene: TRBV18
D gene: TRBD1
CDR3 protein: ASSPTGQTYEQY

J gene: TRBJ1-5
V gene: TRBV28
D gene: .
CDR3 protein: ASSDVGTEHRWPQH

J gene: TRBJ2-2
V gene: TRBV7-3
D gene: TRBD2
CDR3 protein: ASSLRGLAGVSDTGELF

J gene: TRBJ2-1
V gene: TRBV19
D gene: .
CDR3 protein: ASSRTPAHLHALLPYNEQF

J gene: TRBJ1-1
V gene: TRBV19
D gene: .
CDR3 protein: ASSIPRGVTEAF

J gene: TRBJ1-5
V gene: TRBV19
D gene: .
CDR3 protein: ASSPGTLSNQPQH

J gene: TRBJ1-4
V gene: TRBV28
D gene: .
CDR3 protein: ASSLFQAGEKLF

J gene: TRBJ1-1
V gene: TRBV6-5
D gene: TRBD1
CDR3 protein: ASSRKTGPDTEAF

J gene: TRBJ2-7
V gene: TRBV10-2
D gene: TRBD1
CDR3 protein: ASRKGAIGYEQY

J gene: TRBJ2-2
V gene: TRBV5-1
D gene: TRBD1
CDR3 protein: ASSFQGANTGELF

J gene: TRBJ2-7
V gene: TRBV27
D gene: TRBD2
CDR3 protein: ASSLAGAPLYEQY

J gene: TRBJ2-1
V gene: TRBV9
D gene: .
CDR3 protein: ASSSPMEGAYNEQF

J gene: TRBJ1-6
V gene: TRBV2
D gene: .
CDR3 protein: ASSVFEESPLH

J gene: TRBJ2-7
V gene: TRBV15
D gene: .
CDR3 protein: ATSRDLYEQY

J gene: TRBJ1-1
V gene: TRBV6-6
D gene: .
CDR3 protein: ASSYAGENTEAF

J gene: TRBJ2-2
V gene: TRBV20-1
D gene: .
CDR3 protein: SAKAPGELF

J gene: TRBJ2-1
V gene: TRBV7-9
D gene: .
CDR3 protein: ASSLWVEPEQF

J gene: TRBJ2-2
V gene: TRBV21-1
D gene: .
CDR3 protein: ASRDGNTGELF